This paragraph covers one TCR beta chain sequence. The data stem from a study of blood T cell repertoires in COVID-19. Study-level background: Donors in the United States, Italy and Spain gave samples during acute or convalescent COVID-19. The analysed material was cDNA or gDNA that came from T cells, B-cell-depleted T cells, or PBMCs.

Per the authors' pipeline: By means of reference gene primer amplification, nucleated cell counts were estimated. Profiled with immunoSEQ multiplex PCR; TCRdb holds only in-frame clones, not every one. V and J calls and clone size are as listed in that table; D and trimming were resolved from the DNA. The table has hundreds of thousands of clones, almost 85% seen once. This CDR3 spans 15 amino acids. Germline V gene data show CDR1 as MNHEY and CDR2 as SVGAGI. The V segment lost 2 bases and the J segment 9 bases; nucleotides outside the gene matches: 12. This sequence originates from a woman aged 80 or over with acute or convalescent COVID-19. The rearrangement joins TRBV6-5 to TRBJ2-7; 8 bases match TRBD1. What was sequenced was peripheral blood. DNA of the CDR3: TGTGCCAGCAGTTACCGACGCGGAGGACAGGGAGTGCAGTACTTC. Protein: CASSYRRGGQGVQYF.